This T cell receptor beta chain was sequenced for a study of response to subunit inactivated influenza vaccine (dated by TCRdb to between 2017 and 2018). Background on the whole study: The study used deep quantitative T cell receptor repertoire profiling to track responses to a trivalent subunit inactivated influenza vaccine. Study-wide findings and limitations: It was suggested by the authors that each seasonal influenza vaccination may recruit only a limited number of new T cells.

This clonotype was seen a few times. Its antigen specificity is not known. Within one base of it there is no much larger clone, and no base qualities were kept. CDR1 and CDR2 are drawn from the germline V gene: SQVTM, ANQGSEA. Relative to germline, V is missing 6 bases and J is missing 0 bases, with 5 bases of the junction outside any gene match. From the cysteine up to the phenylalanine, the CDR3 has a length of 14 residues. The retained sequence is limited to the CDR3, 42 bases, with the frame set at the first base. The library came from RT-PCR. TCRdb lists the instrument as Illumina HiSeq 2500. TCRdb passed the public sequencing reads through fastp at Q25 and MiXCR, retaining productive beta sequences. Rows merge per CDR3 protein into single entries with the most common DNA and genes. The table for this sample lists hundreds of thousands of distinct CDR3 sequences; about 14% of them were counted only once. The leading ten clones occupy 7.6% of the sample.

The source was PBMCs from blood, collected less than 15 days before vaccination. This sequence originates from a man aged 45-65 years who received an inactivated influenza vaccine. Donor details come from another sample of the same person, matched by shared clones. The rearranged chain carries TRBV29-1 and TRBJ2-7, and TRBD2 aligns with 10 junction nucleotides. The base sequence is TGCAGCGTATATAGCGGGGGGTTCTCCTACGAGCAGTACTTC. Translated, it gives CSVYSGGFSYEQYF.